This T cell receptor beta chain was found in a study of T cell responses to AZD1222 COVID-19 vaccine. Profiling relied on immunoSEQ multiplex PCR, and the TCRdb table lists in-frame clones only, not all of them. The sample comprises approximately 130,000 clones, approximately 85% of which are singletons, and more than 7.5% rests with the top ten. Study-level findings and limits: Distributed over spike, vaccine-associated CD4 TCRs predominated at 160-218 and 743-854. Baseline serology detected seropositivity in only six AZD1222 recipients. Clonal diversity was possibly underestimated, and the donors were mostly white British, with more females. Reportedly, close to half of spike-specific TCRs are directed against unmutated variant regions.

The length of the CDR3 is 13 residues. Looked up from germline, CDR1 is SGHRS and CDR2 is YFSETQ. V was shortened by 0 bases and J by 6 bases, with 7 bases between the two germline ends. Remarks on this clone: Its specificity is unknown.

Sequencing was performed on peripheral blood, taken 28 days after the second dose of the MenACWY control vaccine. This sequence originates from an adult who received the MenACWY meningococcal vaccine as a control. The V call is TRBV5-1, the J call TRBJ1-5; no clear D gene. CDR3 nucleotides: TGCGCCAGCAGCTTGGCTGGCGGTCAGCCCCAGCATTTT. It encodes CASSLAGGQPQHF.